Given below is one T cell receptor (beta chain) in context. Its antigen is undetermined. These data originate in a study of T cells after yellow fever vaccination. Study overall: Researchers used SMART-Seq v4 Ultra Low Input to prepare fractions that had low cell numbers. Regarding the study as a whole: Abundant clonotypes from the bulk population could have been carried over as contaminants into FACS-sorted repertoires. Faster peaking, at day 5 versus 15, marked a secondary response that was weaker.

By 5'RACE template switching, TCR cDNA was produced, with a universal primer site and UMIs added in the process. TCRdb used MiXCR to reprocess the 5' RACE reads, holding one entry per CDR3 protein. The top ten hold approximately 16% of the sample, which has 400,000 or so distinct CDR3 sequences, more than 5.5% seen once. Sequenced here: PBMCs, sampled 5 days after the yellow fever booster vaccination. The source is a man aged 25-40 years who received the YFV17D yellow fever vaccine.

CDR3 nucleotide sequence: TGTGCCAGCTCACCAGGGGAGACTAGCGGGTTGTACGAGCAGTACTTC. Its protein is CASSPGETSGLYEQYF. The chain employs TRBV18 and TRBJ2-7; 10 bases map to TRBD2. Looked up from germline, CDR1 is KGHSH and CDR2 is LQKENI. V trimming: 2 bases; J trimming: 4 bases; junction bases outside the gene matches: 8. There are 16 residues in the CDR3. Complete variable domain (other parts from reference TRBV18 and TRBJ2-7): NAGVMQNPRHLVRRRGQEARLRCSPMKGHSHVYWYRQLPEEGLKFMVYLQKENIIDESGMPKERFSAEFPKEGPSILRIQQVVRGDSAAYFCASSPGETSGLYEQYFGPGTRLTVT.